The entry below gives a single TCR beta chain sequence along with its context. The germline gives CDR1 LGHNA, CDR2 YNFKEQ. This CDR3 has 17 amino acids. Deletions cut 0 bases from V and 3 bases from J, with 16 bases between. These data belong to a study of blood T cell repertoires in COVID-19. Repertoires were generated with immunoSEQ multiplex PCR, while TCRdb's copy carries only in-frame clones and drops some. The sample lists more than 85,000 clones; over 70% were seen once. Sequenced material: peripheral blood. The sequence was obtained from a woman aged 45 to 65 with acute or convalescent COVID-19. The J gene is TRBJ2-3, the V gene TRBV4-2; D is perhaps TRBD2 (5 bases). For the CDR3, the DNA is TGTGCCAGCAGCCAAGAAAGTAGAGGGATACGGACAGATACGCAGTATTTT. This gives the protein CASSQESRGIRTDTQYF.